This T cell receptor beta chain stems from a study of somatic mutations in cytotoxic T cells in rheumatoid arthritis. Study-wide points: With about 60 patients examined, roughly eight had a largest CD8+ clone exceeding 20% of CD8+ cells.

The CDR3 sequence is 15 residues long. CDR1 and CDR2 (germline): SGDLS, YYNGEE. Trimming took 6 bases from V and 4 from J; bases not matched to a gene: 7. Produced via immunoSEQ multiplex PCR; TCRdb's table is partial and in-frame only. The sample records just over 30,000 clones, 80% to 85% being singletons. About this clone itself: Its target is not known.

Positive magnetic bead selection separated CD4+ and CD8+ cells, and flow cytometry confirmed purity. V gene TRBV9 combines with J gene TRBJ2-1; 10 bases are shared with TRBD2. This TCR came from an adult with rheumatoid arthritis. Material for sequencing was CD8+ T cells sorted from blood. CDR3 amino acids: CASTIGLAVYNEQFF. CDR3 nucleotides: TGTGCCAGCACCATCGGACTAGCGGTTTACAATGAGCAGTTCTTC. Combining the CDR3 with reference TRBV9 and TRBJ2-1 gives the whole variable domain DSGVTQTPKHLITATGQRVTLRCSPRSGDLSVYWYQQSLDQGLQFLIQYYNGEERAKGNILERFSAQQFPDLHSELNLSSLELGDSALYFCASTIGLAVYNEQFFGPGTRLTVL.